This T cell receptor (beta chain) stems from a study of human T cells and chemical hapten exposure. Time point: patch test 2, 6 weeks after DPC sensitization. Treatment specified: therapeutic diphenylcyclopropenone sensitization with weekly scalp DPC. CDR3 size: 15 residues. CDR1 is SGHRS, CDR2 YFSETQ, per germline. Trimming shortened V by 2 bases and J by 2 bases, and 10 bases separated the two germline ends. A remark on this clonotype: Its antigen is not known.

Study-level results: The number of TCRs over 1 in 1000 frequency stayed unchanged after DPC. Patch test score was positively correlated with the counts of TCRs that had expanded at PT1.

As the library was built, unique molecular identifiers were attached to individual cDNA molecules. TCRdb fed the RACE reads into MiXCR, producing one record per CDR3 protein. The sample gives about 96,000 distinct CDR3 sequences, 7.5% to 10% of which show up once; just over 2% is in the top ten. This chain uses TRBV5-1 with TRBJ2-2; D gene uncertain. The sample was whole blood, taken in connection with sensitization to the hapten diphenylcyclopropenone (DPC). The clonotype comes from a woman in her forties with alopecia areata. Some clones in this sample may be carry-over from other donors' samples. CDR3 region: CASSFTLENTGELFF. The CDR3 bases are TGCGCCAGCAGCTTCACTCTAGAAAACACCGGGGAGCTGTTTTTT.